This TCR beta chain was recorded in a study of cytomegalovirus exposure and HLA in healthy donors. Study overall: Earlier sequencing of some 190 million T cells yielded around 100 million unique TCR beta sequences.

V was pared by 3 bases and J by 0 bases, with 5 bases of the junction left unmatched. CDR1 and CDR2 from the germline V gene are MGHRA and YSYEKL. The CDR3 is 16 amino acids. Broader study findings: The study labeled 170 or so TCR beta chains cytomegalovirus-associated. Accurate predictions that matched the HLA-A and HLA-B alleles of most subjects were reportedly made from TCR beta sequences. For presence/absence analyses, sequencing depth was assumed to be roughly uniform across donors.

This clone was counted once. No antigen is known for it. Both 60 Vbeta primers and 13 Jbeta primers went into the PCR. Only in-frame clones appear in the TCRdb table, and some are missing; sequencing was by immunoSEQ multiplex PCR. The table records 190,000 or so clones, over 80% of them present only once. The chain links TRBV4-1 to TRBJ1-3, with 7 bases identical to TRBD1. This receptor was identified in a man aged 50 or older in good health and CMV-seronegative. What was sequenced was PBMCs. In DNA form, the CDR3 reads TGCGCCAGCAGCCATATGACAGGGAGCTCTGGAAACACCATATATTTT. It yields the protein CASSHMTGSSGNTIYF.